The following is a T cell receptor beta chain sequence with its context. Its cognate antigen is unknown. The data stem from a study of cytomegalovirus exposure and HLA in healthy donors. Overall study results and limits: Most TCR sequences were rare, but some public TCRs occurred in many donors. In a later analysis, TCR beta V- and J-gene trimming was associated with a missense DCLRE1C variant. As was reported, the HLA-A and HLA-B alleles of most subjects were accurately predicted from TCR beta sequences.

PCR used 60 Vbeta primers and 13 Jbeta primers. Data came from immunoSEQ multiplex PCR; TCRdb stores just in-frame clones and leaves some out. Found here are roughly 50,000 clones; the top ten clones hold more than 25%. Sequenced input: PBMCs. This receptor was obtained from a man in his forties in good health and CMV-seropositive.

In DNA, the CDR3 is TGTGCCAGCAGTTTCGCAGGGGACTATGGCTACACCTTC. Its protein is CASSFAGDYGYTF. The chain combines TRBV27 with TRBJ1-2; a weak D match, TRBD1 (6 bases). CDR1 and CDR2 from the germline V gene are MNHEY and SMNVEV (reference sequence). The CDR3 has 13 residues. The ends were cut back, 3 bases at V and 3 bases at J, with 8 bases in the middle.